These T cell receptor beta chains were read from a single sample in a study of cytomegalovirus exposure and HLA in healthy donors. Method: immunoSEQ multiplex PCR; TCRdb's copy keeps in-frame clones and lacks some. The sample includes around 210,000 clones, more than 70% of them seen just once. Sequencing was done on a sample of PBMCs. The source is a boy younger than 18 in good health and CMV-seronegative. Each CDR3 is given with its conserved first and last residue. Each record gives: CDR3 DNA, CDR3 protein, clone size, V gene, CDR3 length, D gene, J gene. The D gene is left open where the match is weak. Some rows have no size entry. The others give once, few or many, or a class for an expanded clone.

TGTGCCAGTAGTACCGGGACAGAATTCTACGAGCAGTACTTC,CASSTGTEFYEQYF,-,TRBV19,14,TRBD1,TRBJ2-7
TGTGCCAGCAGTGAAAGGCTAGCGGGGGGGCCGAATGAGCAGTTCTTC,CASSERLAGGPNEQFF,once,TRBV6-1,16,TRBD2,TRBJ2-1
TGTGCCAGCAGTGAAGATGCCTCCGGGGCGGGGAAGGCTTTCTTT,CASSEDASGAGKAFF,-,TRBV6-1,15,-,TRBJ1-1
TGCAGTGCCACGGACAGAAAAGCTTTCTTT,CSATDRKAFF,-,TRBV20-1,10,-,TRBJ1-1
TGTGCCAGCAGTTCGACTAGCCAGAGTGAGCAGTTCTTC,CASSSTSQSEQFF,few,TRBV6-6,13,TRBD2,TRBJ2-1
TGTGCCAGCAGCTTAAACAGTGATAACTATGGCTACACCTTC,CASSLNSDNYGYTF,-,TRBV7-9,14,-,TRBJ1-2
TGTGCCAGTAGTTACCGGGTTGGCACTGAAGCTTTCTTT,CASSYRVGTEAFF,-,TRBV19,13,-,TRBJ1-1
TGTGCCACCAGCAGAGATCTGGGACAGGGAGAGACCCAGTACTTC,CATSRDLGQGETQYF,-,TRBV15,15,TRBD1,TRBJ2-5
TGTGCCAGCAGTGATGACAGGGGGGCAGAAAAACTGTTTTTT,CASSDDRGAEKLFF,-,TRBV2,14,TRBD1,TRBJ1-4
TGTGCCAGCAGCTCCGTCAGGGGGCCGGCTACAAATGAGCAGTTCTTC,CASSSVRGPATNEQFF,few,TRBV7-6,16,TRBD1,TRBJ2-1
TGTGCCAGCAGCCGACCGGGACAGGGCTCAAGGAAACTGTTTTTT,CASSRPGQGSRKLFF,-,TRBV14,15,TRBD1,TRBJ1-4
TGTGCCAGCAGCCCTCGGGACAGCAACTACGAGCAGTACTTC,CASSPRDSNYEQYF,-,TRBV7-8,14,TRBD1,TRBJ2-7
TGTGCCTGGAGTGTTGATTCGGGACAGATTCACTATGGCTACACCTTC,CAWSVDSGQIHYGYTF,once,TRBV30,16,TRBD1,TRBJ1-2
TGTGCCACCAGCAGAGATTCAGGGCGGGGTGAAGCTTTCTTT,CATSRDSGRGEAFF,few,TRBV15,14,-,TRBJ1-1
TGCGCCAGCAGCTTGATCGGGAGGGAGCAGTTCTTC,CASSLIGREQFF,-,TRBV5-1,12,TRBD2,TRBJ2-1
TGCGCCAGCAGCCCCAGGGGGCTTGGTGAAAAACTGTTTTTT,CASSPRGLGEKLFF,-,TRBV5-1,14,TRBD1,TRBJ1-4
TGTGCCAGCAGCCCAAGCACGGGGACTGAAGCTTTCTTT,CASSPSTGTEAFF,-,TRBV11-3,13,-,TRBJ1-1
TGTGCCAGCAGTGGACAGGGGGCGGGCTACGAGCAGTACTTC,CASSGQGAGYEQYF,-,TRBV6-5,14,TRBD1,TRBJ2-7
TGTGCCAGCAGTGAAGGACTGGAGCAGTACTTC,CASSEGLEQYF,-,TRBV2,11,-,TRBJ2-5
TGTGCCTGGGAGAGCGGGGGAACCCCTATGAAGACCCAGTACTTC,CAWESGGTPMKTQYF,-,TRBV30,15,TRBD2,TRBJ2-5